This is a list of T cell receptor beta chains from one sample in a study of Ad26.COV2.S vaccination and SARS-CoV-2 variants. Assay used: immunoSEQ multiplex PCR; TCRdb lists only in-frame clones, some missing. The repertoire holds around 310,000 clones, with roughly nine tenths as singletons. The sample was peripheral blood, taken in a trial of Ad26.COV2.S vaccine versus placebo. The receptors originated from a person between 18 and 65 years old who received the Ad26.COV2.S COVID-19 vaccine or a placebo. CDR3s leave out the opening cysteine and the closing phenylalanine or tryptophan.

J gene | V gene | CDR3 protein
TRBJ1-2 | TRBV19 | ASNQGGIGYT
TRBJ2-2 | TRBV2 | ASSEWGQGLTGELF
TRBJ1-5 | TRBV11-2 | ASSSALTSNQPQH
TRBJ1-4 | TRBV6-5 | ASRAGGGEKLF
TRBJ1-2 | TRBV7-9 | ASSLDGTVIDYGYT
TRBJ2-7 | TRBV12-3/TRBV12-4 | ASSSGNEQY
TRBJ1-6 | TRBV7-8 | ASSESRRSPLH
TRBJ1-1 | TRBV9 | ASRRAQTFDQNTEAF
TRBJ2-7 | TRBV7-9 | ASRNFYEQY
TRBJ2-3 | TRBV29-1 | SADRRDTDTQY
TRBJ1-3 | TRBV7-9 | ASSLGGGYHSGNTIY
TRBJ1-6 | TRBV12-3/TRBV12-4 | ASRTGVNSPLH
TRBJ1-1 | TRBV12-3/TRBV12-4 | ASSLWINTEAF
TRBJ2-2 | TRBV7-9 | ASSSSSGTGELF
TRBJ1-1 | TRBV5-1 | ASSLYHTMATEAF
TRBJ1-1 | TRBV5-1 | ASTTGLGTEAF
TRBJ2-5 | TRBV9 | ASSTTGPKETQY
TRBJ1-2 | TRBV4-3 | ASSQETAYGYT
TRBJ2-3 | TRBV5-4 | ASSLEAIQNTDTQY
TRBJ1-6 | TRBV7-9 | ASSLSTAGWREGNSPLH
TRBJ2-1 | TRBV21-1 | ASSKGLAGGPGNEQF
TRBJ1-1 | TRBV7-2 | ASRGGHLNTEAF
TRBJ2-4 | TRBV4-2 | ASSPRQLLAKNIQY
TRBJ1-2 | TRBV30 | AWINGGRLGGYT
TRBJ1-2 | TRBV5-1 | ASSSPDNYDYGYT
TRBJ2-7 | TRBV2 | ASSDLAGEQY
TRBJ1-2 | TRBV9 | ASSVGQGAKGYT
TRBJ1-1 | TRBV14 | ASEPPLASGNTEAF
TRBJ1-5 | TRBV29-1 | SVELLGTGNQPQH
TRBJ1-2 | TRBV6-5 | ASSPQGSFST
TRBJ1-2 | TRBV5-6 | ASSLGGNGYT
TRBJ1-1 | TRBV19 | ASSIGPQGTEAF
TRBJ1-4 | TRBV10-3 | AISEDFSTNEKLF
TRBJ2-2 | TRBV30 | AWRRQGTGELF
TRBJ2-7 | TRBV6-2/TRBV6-3 | ASSSGLLGADYYEQY
TRBJ1-4 | TRBV11-2 | ASSLSRSLSEKLF
TRBJ2-3 | TRBV19 | ASSSGGTDTQY
TRBJ2-1 | TRBV11-3 | ASSSAGSGQAYNEQF
TRBJ1-2 | TRBV28 | ASSSAGVTYGYT
TRBJ1-5 | TRBV5-6 | ASSFWVKGVYSNQPQH
TRBJ1-2 | TRBV6-5 | ASSYGYNYGYT
TRBJ2-3 | TRBV6-6 | ASYGRSGTDTQY
TRBJ2-5 | TRBV11-3 | ASSVTSGQETQY
TRBJ2-2 | TRBV11-2 | ASSLKKGHRGELF
TRBJ2-3 | TRBV7-2 | ASSLVKPADTQY
TRBJ1-1 | TRBV4-3 | ASSHAGTEAF